This record concerns one T cell receptor (beta chain) sequence. Its antigen remains undetermined. Per-base qualities were not stored, and no clone one base away is much larger. This entry comes from a study of blood T cell repertoires in COVID-19 (dated by TCRdb to 2020 to 2022). Study-wide context: Samples covering the acute and convalescent phases of COVID-19 were provided by collaborators in the United States, Italy and Spain. Sample metadata almost always included a de-identified subject ID, COVID-19 status, age in years and sex. The repertoires were made available in a free public database intended to serve as a resource for research on the immune response to SARS-CoV-2. The material from the prospective study consisted of cDNA or gDNA derived from T cells, B-cell-depleted T cells, or PBMCs. Subjects who had been exposed to COVID-19, were actively infected with it, or had recovered from it provided the deeply sampled blood TCRbeta repertoires that made up the dataset. The samples were drawn from the first 160 participants of the ongoing ImmuneRACE study and from 950 to 1,500 subjects provided by 6 global collaborators. HLA class I and class II types, where available, came from metadata supplied by the sample provider rather than from assay-based typing. Broad study findings and their caveats: The amount of clinical and demographic metadata varied by source and participant and was provided uncurated.

The immunoSEQ Assay, a bias-controlled multiplex PCR, was used to amplify TCRbeta CDR3 regions from genomic DNA. In the authors' own workflow: The number of nucleated cells in each sample was estimated from the amplification of reference gene primers within the assay. Sequence reads were collapsed and filtered to measure the absolute abundance of every unique TCRbeta CDR3 rearrangement. For each sample, productive Simpson clonality was calculated as the square root of Simpson's diversity index over productive rearrangements. What TCRdb holds here is the immuneACCESS table cut down to in-frame rearrangements. Part of the clones is not present; checked against another copy, under half of the missing clones reflect an unresolved V gene, and the others are unexplained. The DNA was the basis for D and trimming; V, J and clone size are from that table. The sample yields 210,000 or so clones; 75% to 85% were counted once. The top ten constitute 7% to 8.5% of the sample.

Enrolling through a virtual design, the prospective study's participants ranged in age from roughly 18 to 89 years and lived across 24 United States geographic areas. Cohort assignment in the prospective study relied on participant-reported clinical history from a screening survey and a study questionnaire. Mobile phlebotomists in the prospective study collected whole blood, serum and a nasopharyngeal or oropharyngeal swab from every participant. Over an approximately 2-month period, participants in the prospective study had the option of providing additional blood draws and questionnaires. Blood samples from the prospective study were shipped frozen or at room temperature prior to DNA extraction. The material sequenced was PBMCs or T cells enriched from blood (not recorded which). This receptor was obtained from a woman in her thirties or forties with acute COVID-19.

The CDR3 is CASSGSTGSEAFF. The nucleotides read TGTGCCAGCAGCGGGTCGACAGGGTCTGAAGCTTTCTTT. The V and J genes are TRBV7-3 and TRBJ1-1; the central 7 bases match TRBD1. Here V drops 5 bases and J drops 6 bases, and the junction holds 6 bases not matched to any gene. From the cysteine through the phenylalanine, the CDR3 covers 13 amino acids. Solely the CDR3 DNA is kept, with 39 bases framed from the first base. The germline V gene encodes CDR1 SGHTA and CDR2 FQGTGA.